The present T cell receptor beta chain was sequenced within a study of identical twins' blood T cells. A previously described protocol, modified, built RNA-based TCR cDNA libraries. TCRdb re-called the 5' RACE reads with MiXCR, one entry per CDR3 protein. The sample gives around 380,000 distinct CDR3 sequences, about 28% of which show up once; 6.1% is in the top ten. Points from the study as a whole: Twins shared more top CDR3 clonotypes than unrelated donors did.

Six healthy women, forming three identical twin pairs, donated samples. In the case of this clonotype: Its antigen is not identified.

Trimming stripped 3 bases from V and 3 bases from J, with 12 bases between. This CDR3 comprises 15 residues. CDR1 and CDR2 from the germline V gene are MRHNA and SNTAGT. J is TRBJ1-5 and V is TRBV6-4; the D is unclear. This TCR was sampled from a woman aged 18-49 years in good health. Sequenced sample: PBMCs. The CDR3 region has the DNA TGTGCCAGCAGTGAGACGATTGGGGTCAATCAGCCCCAGCATTTT. Translation gives CASSETIGVNQPQHF.